Below, 30 T cell receptor beta chains from the same sample are listed, as sequenced in a study of blood T cell repertoires in COVID-19. Profiling relied on immunoSEQ multiplex PCR, and the TCRdb table lists in-frame clones only, not all of them. The sample lists approximately 250,000 clones, roughly 85% occurring once. The sequenced material came from peripheral blood. These receptors all stem from a man in his sixties who had recovered from COVID-19.

This CDR3 reads CASGRRGGGYTF. In DNA, the CDR3 is TGTGCCAGCGGCCGAAGAGGGGGTGGCTACACCTTC. V and J are TRBV12-3 or TRBV12-4 and TRBJ1-2; D may be TRBD1 (6 bases). The ends were cut back, 8 bases at V and 7 bases at J, with 14 bases in the middle. This CDR3 has 12 amino acids.

The V and J genes are TRBV6-5 and TRBJ2-2, with 8 bases lining up with TRBD1. V trimming: 8 bases; J trimming: 6 bases; junction bases outside the gene matches: 8. CDR3 length: 14 amino acids. Germline V gene data show CDR1 as MNHEY and CDR2 as SVGAGI. The CDR3 loop is CASARTGFPGELFF. DNA of the CDR3: TGTGCCAGCGCGAGGACAGGGTTCCCCGGGGAGCTGTTTTTT.

J is TRBJ2-7 and V is TRBV5-1; D is uncertain. The CDR3 runs to 13 residues. Germline CDR1 and CDR2: SGHRS and YFSETQ. V was pared by 1 base and J by 1 base, with 6 bases between. The CDR3 DNA follows: TGCGCCAGCAGCTTGCTACCATCCTACGAGCAGTACTTC. It specifies CASSLLPSYEQYF. The entire variable domain, with the rest obtained from reference TRBV5-1 and TRBJ2-7, is as follows: KAGVTQTPRYLIKTRGQQVTLSCSPISGHRSVSWYQQTPGQGLQFLFEYFSETQRNKGNFPGRFSGRQFSNSRSEMNVSTLELGDSALYLCASSLLPSYEQYFGPGTRLTVT.

The chain uses TRBV7-6 and TRBJ2-1; 12 positions match TRBD2. The CDR3 runs 17 residues. Per germline, CDR1 SGHVS and CDR2 FNYEAQ. V was clipped by 2 bases and J by 4 bases; unmatched bases: 6. The CDR3 region has the DNA TGTGCCAGCAGCTTAATCTCCGGGACTAGCGGGTACAATGAGCAGTTCTTC. Protein product: CASSLISGTSGYNEQFF. Together with reference TRBV7-6 and TRBJ2-1, the CDR3 gives the full variable domain: GAGVSQSPRYKVTKRGQDVALRCDPISGHVSLYWYRQALGQGPEFLTYFNYEAQQDKSGLPNDRFSAERPEGSISTLTIQRTEQRDSAMYRCASSLISGTSGYNEQFFGPGTRLTVL.

The gene calls are TRBV9 and TRBJ2-3; tentatively, D is TRBD1 (6 bases). The CDR3 runs to 17 residues. Looked up from germline, CDR1 is SGDLS and CDR2 is YYNGEE. V lost 4 bases and J 2 bases, leaving 20 bases between the germline ends. CDR3 in DNA: TGTGCCAGCAGCCCCCGAGTAGGGGGTGGTTTCACAGATACGCAGTATTTT. Residues: CASSPRVGGGFTDTQYF.

This clone was seen more than once but under ten times. The rearrangement uses TRBV6-5 and TRBJ1-1; TRBD1 agrees at 10 bases. CDR1 and CDR2 from the germline V gene are MNHEY and SVGAGI. The CDR3 spans 14 residues. The junction had 5 bases not matched to a gene; V was cut back by 7 bases and J by 3 bases. This CDR3 is CASKRQGAYTEAFF. The CDR3 nucleotides read TGTGCCAGCAAACGACAGGGGGCCTACACTGAAGCTTTCTTT.

V and J are TRBV5-1 and TRBJ1-1; TRBD1 agrees at 7 bases. After removal of 4 bases from V and 1 base from J, the junction contained 7 bases not matched to a gene. CDR3 length: 15 residues. Germline CDR1 reads SGHRS; CDR2 reads YFSETQ. CDR3 coding DNA: TGCGCCAGCAGCCTAAGACAGGGTTCGAACACTGAAGCTTTCTTT. Protein sequence: CASSLRQGSNTEAFF.

This sequence joins TRBV18 and TRBJ2-1, with 7 positions matching TRBD1. The CDR3 consists of 13 residues. The trim removed 0 bases at V and 7 bases at J, leaving 0 bases unmatched. Germline V gene lookup returns CDR1 KGHSH and CDR2 LQKENI. CDR3 in amino acids: CASSPPDRNEQFF. Written as DNA, the CDR3 is TGTGCCAGCTCACCACCGGACAGGAATGAGCAGTTCTTC. The full variable domain, with the rest looked up from reference TRBV18 and TRBJ2-1, is NAGVMQNPRHLVRRRGQEARLRCSPMKGHSHVYWYRQLPEEGLKFMVYLQKENIIDESGMPKERFSAEFPKEGPSILRIQQVVRGDSAAYFCASSPPDRNEQFFGPGTRLTVL.

The rearrangement joins TRBV10-3 to TRBJ2-7; perhaps TRBD1 as D (6 bases). Between the trimmed V and J ends, which lost 4 bases and 3 bases, there was a span of 10 bases. The CDR3 has 13 amino acids. The germline gives CDR1 ENHRY, CDR2 SYGVKD. The CDR3, as DNA: TGTGCCATCAGTGGCGGACAGATCTACGAGCAGTACTTC. This codes for CAISGGQIYEQYF.

The V and J genes are TRBV18 and TRBJ2-2, with 7 positions matching TRBD1. Germline V CDR1 and CDR2: KGHSH, LQKENI. The V gene end was trimmed by 2 bases and the J gene end by 5 bases; junction bases not matched to a gene: 5. This CDR3 is 15 amino acids long. CDR3 sequence: CASSPSQGWTGELFF. As DNA, the CDR3 is TGTGCCAGCTCACCATCACAGGGGTGGACCGGGGAGCTGTTTTTT.

The J gene is TRBJ2-1, the V gene TRBV7-8; D is possibly TRBD2 (6 bases). V gave up 1 base and J gave up 6 bases, with 7 bases separating them. The germline gives CDR1 SGHVS, CDR2 FQNEAQ. This CDR3 comprises 13 residues. In DNA, the CDR3 is TGTGCCAGCAGCTTAGAACTAGCCAATGAGCAGTTCTTC. The encoded protein is CASSLELANEQFF.

This clone was recorded once. The CDR3 DNA follows: TGTGCCAGTACCCAAAGTGGGACTAGCGGGTACAATGAGCAGTTCTTC. Translated: CASTQSGTSGYNEQFF. V and J are TRBV19 and TRBJ2-1, with TRBD2 matching 12 bases. V gave up 7 bases and J gave up 4 bases; unmatched junction bases: 8. Germline CDR1 LNHDA, CDR2 SQIVND (reference sequence). The CDR3 length is 16 residues.

The chain joins TRBV11-2 to TRBJ2-5; possibly TRBD1 for D (7 bases). Per the germline V gene, CDR1 is SGHAT and CDR2 is FQNNGV. CDR3 size: 16 residues. Trimming cost V 1 base and J 6 bases, with 18 bases left between them. CDR3 in DNA: TGTGCCAGCAGCTTAGGAGGGGGCAGGGCGGGGAAGACCCAGTACTTC. This sequence encodes CASSLGGGRAGKTQYF.

The chain carries TRBV7-9 and TRBJ1-1; D is possibly TRBD1 (6 bases). Germline CDR1 and CDR2: SEHNR and FQNEAQ (reference sequence). Trimming pared 5 bases from V and 0 bases from J, leaving 13 bases between. The CDR3 has 15 residues. CDR3 DNA sequence: TGTGCCAGCAGCCCACCGGGACAAATGAACACTGAAGCTTTCTTT. It codes for CASSPPGQMNTEAFF.

The chain joins TRBV5-6 to TRBJ2-7; 7 bases are a match to TRBD2. Germline trimming cut 5 bases from V and 3 bases from J; bases unmatched to any gene: 8. The CDR3 spans 14 residues. Germline V lookup: CDR1 SGHDT, CDR2 YYEEEE. This CDR3 reads CASRPRGGGYEQYF. The CDR3 DNA reads as TGTGCCAGCAGACCCCGGGGCGGGGGCTACGAGCAGTACTTC.

The count of this clone is one. V usage is TRBV9 and J usage is TRBJ2-6; D is uncertain. The germline gives CDR1 SGDLS, CDR2 YYNGEE. This CDR3 contains 17 residues. The V end lost 0 bases, the J end lost 2 bases, and 12 bases lay between the germline ends. The CDR3 protein is CASSVDMRKPGANVLTF. As DNA, the CDR3 is TGTGCCAGCAGCGTAGATATGCGAAAACCTGGGGCCAACGTCCTGACTTTC.

This clone was recorded once. V is TRBV7-3 and J is TRBJ1-2; weak D call: TRBD1 (5 bases). CDR3 size: 13 residues. Germline V gene data show CDR1 as SGHTA and CDR2 as FQGTGA. Trimming cost V 4 bases and J 8 bases, with 14 bases left between them. Here the CDR3 reads CASSSNNRHGYTF. The CDR3 nucleotides are TGTGCCAGCAGCTCAAACAACAGGCACGGCTACACCTTC.

V gene TRBV28 combines with J gene TRBJ2-2; 7 nucleotides match TRBD2. Losses at the gene ends were 7 bases for V and 5 bases for J; bases not matched to a gene: 7. CDR3 length equals 14 residues. Germline V gene lookup returns CDR1 MDHEN and CDR2 SYDVKM. For the CDR3, the DNA is TGTGCCAGCACCATGGGAGGGAATACCGGGGAGCTGTTTTTT. This translates into CASTMGGNTGELFF.

This chain uses TRBV2 with TRBJ1-5; TRBD1 might be the D (5 bases). V was shortened by 4 bases and J by 4 bases, with 8 bases between the two germline ends. The germline CDR1 and CDR2 sequences are SNHLY and FYNNEI. The CDR3 runs 13 residues. The DNA for the CDR3 is TGTGCCAGCAGTGCGGAGGGGAATCAGCCCCAGCATTTT. Translated, it gives CASSAEGNQPQHF.

This clone came up many times. J is TRBJ1-1 and V is TRBV7-9; possible D gene TRBD1, 6 bases. Trimming pared 7 bases from V and 3 bases from J, leaving 12 bases between. The CDR3 totals 13 residues. Per germline, CDR1 SEHNR and CDR2 FQNEAQ (reference sequence). The CDR3 spells CASTRDTHTEAFF. Written as DNA, the CDR3 is TGTGCCAGCACCCGGGACACACACACTGAAGCTTTCTTT.

The rearrangement joins TRBV27 to TRBJ2-1; TRBD1 matches 8 bases. Trimming removed 3 bases from V and 8 bases from J; junction bases left unmatched: 18. This CDR3 spans 18 amino acids. Per the germline V gene, CDR1 is MNHEY and CDR2 is SMNVEV (reference sequence). The CDR3 protein is CASSFKGTAGQAFHEQFF. The CDR3 DNA follows: TGTGCCAGCAGTTTTAAGGGGACCGCGGGACAGGCTTTCCATGAGCAGTTCTTC.

The V call is TRBV27, the J call TRBJ1-5; D remains unclear. Trimming pared 2 bases from V and 0 bases from J, leaving 8 bases between. In germline, CDR1 is MNHEY, CDR2 SMNVEV (reference sequence). The CDR3 is made up of 15 amino acids. The chain's CDR3 is CASSLRGDSNQPQHF. The CDR3 DNA reads TGTGCCAGCAGTTTACGAGGTGATAGCAATCAGCCCCAGCATTTT.

The rearrangement joins TRBV29-1 to TRBJ2-1; 15 positions agree with TRBD2. Trimming took 3 bases from V and 0 from J; bases not matched to a gene: 3. Per germline, CDR1 SQVTM and CDR2 ANQGSEA. CDR3 length: 17 residues. CDR3 DNA sequence: TGCAGCGTTGAGGGACTAGCGGGAGGATACTCCTACAATGAGCAGTTCTTC. It specifies CSVEGLAGGYSYNEQFF.

The V call is TRBV10-1, the J call TRBJ1-1; unclear D gene. CDR3 length equals 14 residues. CDR1 and CDR2 (germline): WNHNN, SYGVQD (reference sequence). Trimming removed 3 bases from V and 2 bases from J, with 10 bases in between. The CDR3 coding sequence is TGCGCCAGCAGTGATGGTCAGGTCAACACTGAAGCTTTCTTT. Encoded protein: CASSDGQVNTEAFF.

The rearrangement links TRBV7-9 to TRBJ1-2; D gene uncertain. Deletions cut 1 base from V and 4 bases from J, with 10 bases between. Germline V CDR1 and CDR2: SEHNR, FQNEAQ (reference sequence). CDR3 length equals 14 residues. The CDR3, as DNA: TGTGCCAGCAGCTTAGATGTAGGAGCCTATGGCTACACCTTC. The encoded protein is CASSLDVGAYGYTF.

This clone has only a few counts. The chain joins TRBV19 to TRBJ1-2, with 10 bases aligning to TRBD1. V trimming: 5 bases; J trimming: 4 bases; junction bases outside the gene matches: 7. Per germline, CDR1 LNHDA and CDR2 SQIVND (reference sequence). The CDR3 runs to 15 residues. The CDR3 loop reads CASSGTGTGAYGYTF. The CDR3 DNA reads TGTGCCAGTAGTGGAACCGGGACAGGGGCCTATGGCTACACCTTC.

This clone occurred once. In DNA, the CDR3 is TGTGCCAGCAGCCCTACCCGCGGGAGGGAGGGTGAGCAGTTCTTC. Amino acid sequence: CASSPTRGREGEQFF. This rearrangement joins TRBV7-8 to TRBJ2-1, with 9 bases lining up with TRBD2. J lost 9 bases, V lost 5 bases, and 11 bases had no gene match. The CDR3 runs 15 residues. CDR1 SGHVS and CDR2 FQNEAQ come from the germline V gene.

This chain joins TRBV13 and TRBJ1-1; unclear D gene. Germline V lookup: CDR1 PRHDT, CDR2 FYEKMQ (reference sequence). This CDR3 is 13 amino acids long. V was shortened by 1 base and J by 2 bases, with 5 bases between the two germline ends. In nucleotides, the CDR3 is TGTGCCAGCAGCTTAGACAGTAACACTGAAGCTTTCTTT. Translating gives CASSLDSNTEAFF.

The rearrangement links TRBV12-3 or TRBV12-4 to TRBJ2-5, with TRBD2 as a possible D gene (6 bases). V was shortened by 7 bases and J by 1 base, with 10 bases between the two germline ends. This CDR3 is 13 amino acids long. The chain's CDR3 is CASKGRTQETQYF. The CDR3 DNA sequence: TGTGCCAGCAAAGGGAGGACCCAAGAGACCCAGTACTTC.

The chain combines TRBV9 with TRBJ2-5, with D tentatively TRBD1 (7 bases). Germline V gene lookup returns CDR1 SGDLS and CDR2 YYNGEE. The V and J ends lost 1 base and 5 bases respectively, with 18 bases between them. The CDR3 sequence is 16 residues long. The CDR3 spells CASSVLGGTVGETQYF. In DNA, the CDR3 is TGTGCCAGCAGCGTATTGGGCGGGACAGTAGGCGAGACCCAGTACTTC.